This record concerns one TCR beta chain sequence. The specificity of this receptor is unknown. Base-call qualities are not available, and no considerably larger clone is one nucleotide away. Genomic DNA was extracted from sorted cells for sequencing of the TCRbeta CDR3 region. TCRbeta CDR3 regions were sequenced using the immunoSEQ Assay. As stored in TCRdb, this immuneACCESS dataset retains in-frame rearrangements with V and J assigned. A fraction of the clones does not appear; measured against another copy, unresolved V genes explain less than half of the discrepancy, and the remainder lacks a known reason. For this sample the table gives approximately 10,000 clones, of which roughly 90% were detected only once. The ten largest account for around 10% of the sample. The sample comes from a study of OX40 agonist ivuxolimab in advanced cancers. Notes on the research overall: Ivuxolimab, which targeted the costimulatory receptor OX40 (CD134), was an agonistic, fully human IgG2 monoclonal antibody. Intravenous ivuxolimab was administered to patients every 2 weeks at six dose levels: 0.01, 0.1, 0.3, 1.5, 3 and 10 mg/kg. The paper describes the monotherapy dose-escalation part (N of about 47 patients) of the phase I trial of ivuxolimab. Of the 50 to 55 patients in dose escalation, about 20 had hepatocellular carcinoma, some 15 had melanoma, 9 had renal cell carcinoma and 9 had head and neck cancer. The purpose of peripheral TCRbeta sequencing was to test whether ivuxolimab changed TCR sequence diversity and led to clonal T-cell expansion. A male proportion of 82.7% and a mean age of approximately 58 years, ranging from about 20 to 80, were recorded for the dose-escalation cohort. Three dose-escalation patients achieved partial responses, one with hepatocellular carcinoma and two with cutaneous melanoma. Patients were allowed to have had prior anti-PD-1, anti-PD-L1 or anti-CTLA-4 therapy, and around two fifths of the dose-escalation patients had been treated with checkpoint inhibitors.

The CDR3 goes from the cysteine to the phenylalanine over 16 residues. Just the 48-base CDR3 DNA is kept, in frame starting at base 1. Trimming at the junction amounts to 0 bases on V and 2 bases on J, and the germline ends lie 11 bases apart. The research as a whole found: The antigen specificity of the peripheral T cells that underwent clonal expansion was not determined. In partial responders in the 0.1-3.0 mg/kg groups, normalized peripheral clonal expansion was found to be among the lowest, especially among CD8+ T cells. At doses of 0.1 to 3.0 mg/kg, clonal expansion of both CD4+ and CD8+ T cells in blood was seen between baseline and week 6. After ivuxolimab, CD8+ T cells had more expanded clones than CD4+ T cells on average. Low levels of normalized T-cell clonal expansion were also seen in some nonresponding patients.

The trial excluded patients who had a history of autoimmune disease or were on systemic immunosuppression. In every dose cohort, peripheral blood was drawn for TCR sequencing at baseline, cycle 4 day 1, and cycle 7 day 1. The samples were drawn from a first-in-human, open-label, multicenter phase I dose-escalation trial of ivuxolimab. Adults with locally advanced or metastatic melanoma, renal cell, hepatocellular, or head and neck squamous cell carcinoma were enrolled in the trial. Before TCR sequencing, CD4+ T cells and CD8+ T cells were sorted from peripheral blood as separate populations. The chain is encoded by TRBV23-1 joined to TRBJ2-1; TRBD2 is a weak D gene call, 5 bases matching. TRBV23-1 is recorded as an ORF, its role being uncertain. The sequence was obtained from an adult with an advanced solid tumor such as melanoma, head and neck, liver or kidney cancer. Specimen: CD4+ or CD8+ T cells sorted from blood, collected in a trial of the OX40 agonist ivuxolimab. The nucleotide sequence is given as TGCGCCAGCAGTCAATCGAGCGGACCTACCTACAATGAGCAGTTCTTC. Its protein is CASSQSSGPTYNEQFF.